A single sample gave rise to the 6 T cell receptor beta chains below, sequenced in a study of cytomegalovirus exposure and HLA in healthy donors. Sequenced by immunoSEQ multiplex PCR; TCRdb stores in-frame clones only, minus some. The table lists 90,000 to 100,000 clones, 87% of them singletons, with under 4.5% in the top ten. The sequenced sample was PBMCs. These receptor sequences come from a woman in her thirties in good health and CMV-seronegative.

This clone was picked up one time. This rearrangement joins TRBV5-1 to TRBJ2-7; TRBD2 is a possible D gene (6 bases). This CDR3 is built from 14 residues. The germline gives CDR1 SGHRS, CDR2 YFSETQ. Trimming left V 6 bases short and J 0 bases short, with 13 bases between. The CDR3 sequence is CASNRVSGSYEQYF. In DNA, the CDR3 is TGCGCCAGCAACCGCGTTAGCGGCTCCTACGAGCAGTACTTC. Together with reference TRBV5-1 and TRBJ2-7, the CDR3 gives the full variable domain: KAGVTQTPRYLIKTRGQQVTLSCSPISGHRSVSWYQQTPGQGLQFLFEYFSETQRNKGNFPGRFSGRQFSNSRSEMNVSTLELGDSALYLCASNRVSGSYEQYFGPGTRLTVT.

The genes are TRBV6-1 and TRBJ2-7; D unresolved. Per the germline V gene, CDR1 is MNHNS and CDR2 is SASEGT. This CDR3 region has 11 residues. V was cut by 5 bases and J by 6 bases, with 8 bases left in between. CDR3 in amino acids: CASSPRAEQYF. CDR3 in DNA: TGTGCCAGCAGTCCACGAGCCGAGCAGTACTTC.

This chain joins TRBV21-1 and TRBJ2-2; the table's D call, TRBD1, was not checked against the DNA. TRBV21-1 corresponds to a pseudogene. The CDR3 spans 14 residues. The CDR3 region is CARPGQSNTGELFF. The CDR3 DNA reads TGTGCCAGACCGGGACAGTCGAACACCGGGGAGCTGTTTTTT.

The chain has TRBV2 and TRBJ1-3; no reliable D call. The CDR3 contains 13 residues. Germline V lookup: CDR1 SNHLY, CDR2 FYNNEI. The germline V and J ends were trimmed by 4 bases and 0 bases, with 4 bases remaining between them. In DNA form, the CDR3 reads TGTGCCAGCAGTGTAGACTCTGGAAACACCATATATTTT. Protein sequence: CASSVDSGNTIYF.

The genes are TRBV7-9 and TRBJ1-1, with a tentative D call TRBD1 (6 bases). V lost 5 bases and J 4 bases, leaving 14 bases between the germline ends. Germline V gene data show CDR1 as SEHNR and CDR2 as FQNEAQ (reference sequence). The length of the CDR3 is 14 residues. The CDR3 DNA reads TGTGCCAGCAGCGAGGCAGGGGCGAGCACTGAAGCTTTCTTT. Translating gives CASSEAGASTEAFF.

V gene TRBV27 combines with J gene TRBJ2-2; possibly TRBD2 for D (6 bases). The germline CDR1 and CDR2 sequences are MNHEY and SMNVEV (reference sequence). CDR3 length equals 18 residues. V was pared by 2 bases and J by 0 bases, with 16 bases between. CDR3 DNA sequence: TGTGCCAGCAGTTTAAGGCTAGCGCGGACCACGAACACCGGGGAGCTGTTTTTT. Translating it yields CASSLRLARTTNTGELFF.